The 2 T cell receptor beta chains listed next were all sequenced from one sample in a study of CD4 and CD8 cells across lung adenocarcinoma regions. TCRdb redid the calling of the PCR reads with MiXCR, one entry per CDR3 protein. The table records about 8,200 distinct CDR3 sequences, around half of them present only once. The sequenced material came from CD8+ T cells from the center of a lung tumor. The receptors originated from a male donor with lung adenocarcinoma. The CD4 and CD8 labels of this study may be unreliable.

The chain links TRBV6-1 to TRBJ2-2, with D unclear. The CDR3 is made up of 17 amino acids. V lost 2 bases and J lost 4, with 17 bases in between. Germline CDR1 MNHNS, CDR2 SASEGT. CDR3 residues: CASSETIAVLGTGELFF. The CDR3 DNA reads TGTGCCAGCAGTGAAACGATAGCCGTCCTTGGCACCGGGGAGCTGTTTTTT.

The chain recombines TRBV10-1 with TRBJ2-3; TRBD2 agrees at 8 bases. The length of the CDR3 is 15 residues. J gave up 2 bases and V 3 bases, and 4 bases lay outside the gene matches. In germline, CDR1 is WNHNN, CDR2 SYGVQD (reference sequence). CDR3 protein: CASSDLAGNTDTQYF. CDR3 in DNA: TGCGCCAGCAGTGATCTAGCGGGTAACACAGATACGCAGTATTTT.